Shown below are 7 T cell receptor beta chains from a single sample sequenced in a study of OX40 agonist ivuxolimab in advanced cancers. Repertoires were generated with immunoSEQ multiplex PCR, while TCRdb's copy carries only in-frame clones and drops some. The data show just under 65,000 clones, more than 80% seen once. Sequenced material: CD4+ or CD8+ T cells sorted from blood, taken in a trial of the OX40 agonist ivuxolimab. The receptors stem from an adult with an advanced solid tumor such as melanoma, head and neck, liver or kidney cancer.

The chain combines TRBV5-1 with TRBJ2-3; the match to TRBD2 covers 16 bases. Germline V gene lookup returns CDR1 SGHRS and CDR2 YFSETQ. The CDR3 has 17 residues. J gave up 0 bases and V 4 bases, and 2 bases lay outside the gene matches. The CDR3 sequence is CASSPGLAGGSTDTQYF. CDR3 coding DNA: TGCGCCAGCAGCCCGGGACTAGCGGGAGGGAGCACAGATACGCAGTATTTT.

The chain links TRBV6-5 to TRBJ1-2; D is possibly TRBD1 (5 bases). The CDR3 length is 12 residues. V was shortened by 8 bases and J by 4 bases, with 11 bases between the two germline ends. Germline CDR1 reads MNHEY; CDR2 reads SVGAGI. The CDR3 protein is CASGAGAYGYTF. The CDR3 DNA reads as TGTGCCAGCGGGGCGGGCGCCTATGGCTACACCTTC.

V usage is TRBV21-1 and J usage is TRBJ2-7; the table's D call, TRBD1, was not checked against the DNA. TRBV21-1 is classified as a pseudogene. The CDR3 is 20 amino acids. The CDR3 bases are TGTGCCAGCAGCAAAGGCCCTAAGTACGTCCGGACAGCAAATACCTACGAGCAGTACTTC. Residues: CASSKGPKYVRTANTYEQYF.

The chain carries TRBV5-1 and TRBJ2-3; 7 bases fit TRBD2. V trimming: 0 bases; J trimming: 0 bases; junction bases outside the gene matches: 7. This CDR3 spans 17 amino acids. The germline V gene encodes CDR1 SGHRS and CDR2 YFSETQ. Here the CDR3 reads CASSLVPAGRSTDTQYF. The CDR3 DNA reads TGCGCCAGCAGCTTGGTACCAGCGGGACGAAGCACAGATACGCAGTATTTT.

The V and J genes are TRBV13 and TRBJ1-2; D is perhaps TRBD1 (5 bases). V was pared by 3 bases and J by 5 bases, with 16 bases between. The CDR3 totals 15 residues. Germline lookup yields CDR1 PRHDT and CDR2 FYEKMQ (reference sequence). The CDR3 is CASSFQGSRVYGYTF. The CDR3 coding sequence is TGTGCCAGCAGCTTTCAAGGCAGCAGGGTTTATGGCTACACCTTC.

This rearrangement joins TRBV19 to TRBJ2-6; D uncertain. V lost 5 bases to trimming and J lost 4 bases, with 24 bases between them. Germline lookup yields CDR1 LNHDA and CDR2 SQIVND (reference sequence). The CDR3 is 19 residues long. CDR3 loop: CASSAASTTPTEGANVLTF. In DNA, the CDR3 is TGTGCCAGTAGTGCTGCGTCTACGACACCCACGGAAGGGGCCAACGTCCTGACTTTC.

The chain carries TRBV2 and TRBJ2-5; D possibly uses TRBD1 or TRBD2 (5 bases each). Trimming pared 6 bases from V and 5 bases from J, leaving 16 bases between. Germline V gene sequence: CDR1 SNHLY, CDR2 FYNNEI. The CDR3 runs to 14 residues. This chain's CDR3 is CASSLGTAGETQYF. CDR3 nucleotides: TGTGCCAGCAGCCTCGGGACCGCTGGGGAGACCCAGTACTTC.